This entry is about one TCR beta chain. CDR3 length equals 14 residues. V shed 6 bases, J shed 6 bases, and the junction held 6 bases outside the gene matches. Germline V gives CDR1 MDHEN, CDR2 SYDVKM. The sample comes from a study of shared clonotypes between healthy human individuals. Clones were read by immunoSEQ multiplex PCR, and TCRdb kept only the in-frame ones, dropping some. The profile shows 600,000 to 800,000 clones, 55% to 80% of them singletons. This clonotype was obtained from a woman aged 30 to 39 in good health. This chain uses TRBV28 with TRBJ2-2; 8 bases are shared with TRBD2. Material for sequencing was memory CD4+ T cells sorted from blood. The subset here: CD45RA-negative fraction. DNA for the CDR3: TGTGCCAGCAGACCCGGGACTAGGTCCGGGGAGCTGTTTTTT. Translating it yields CASRPGTRSGELFF.